These 18 T cell receptor beta chains were sequenced from one sample in a study of T cell changes during pregnancy in multiple sclerosis. Profiling relied on immunoSEQ multiplex PCR, and the TCRdb table lists in-frame clones only, not all of them. The table includes some 64,000 clones, around 90% detected once. This specimen was peripheral blood, taken in the second trimester of pregnancy. The receptor source for this set is a female donor in good health, enrolled as a control in a pregnancy study.

The chain joins TRBV30 to TRBJ2-3; TRBD2 agrees at 10 bases. Looked up from germline, CDR1 is GTSNPN and CDR2 is SVGIG (reference sequence). The CDR3 contains 20 residues. The ends lost 0 bases at V and 4 bases at J; junction bases unmatched: 19. The CDR3 region is CAWSVLQRGGPWRDPDTQYF. CDR3 DNA: TGTGCCTGGAGTGTACTTCAGCGGGGGGGTCCCTGGAGGGATCCAGATACGCAGTATTTT. The full variable domain, with the rest looked up from reference TRBV30 and TRBJ2-3, is SQTIHQWPATLVQPVGSPLSLECTVEGTSNPNLYWYRQAAGRGLQLLFYSVGIGQISSEVPQNLSASRPQDRQFILSSKKLLLSDSGFYLCAWSVLQRGGPWRDPDTQYFGPGTRLTVL.

This chain connects TRBV7-6 to TRBJ2-2; TRBD2 matches at 7 bases. The germline V gene has CDR1 SGHVS and CDR2 FNYEAQ. This CDR3 comprises 13 residues. Trimming cost V 8 bases and J 6 bases; bases outside gene matches: 6. The CDR3 protein is CASLAGVAGELFF. The CDR3 DNA sequence: TGTGCCAGCCTGGCGGGAGTAGCCGGGGAGCTGTTTTTT.

V usage is TRBV15 and J usage is TRBJ1-2; 9 nucleotides line up with TRBD1. CDR3 size: 16 residues. V lost 0 bases to trimming and J lost 6 bases; unmatched junction nucleotides: 8. In germline, CDR1 is LNHNV, CDR2 YYDKDF (reference sequence). CDR3 protein: CATSRDFRDREDGYTF. Here the CDR3 DNA reads TGTGCCACCAGCAGAGATTTCCGGGACAGGGAAGATGGCTACACCTTC.

Turning to this clone: Compared with germline, one end of the junction differs, possibly owing to a read error. CDR3 DNA: TGTGCCAGCAGCCCTGGGAGGCTAGCGGGAGGGGGGTACATCTTC. Translating gives CASSPGRLAGGGYIF. The V gene is TRBV7-2, the J gene TRBJ2-1; 12 bases fit TRBD2. CDR3 length: 15 residues. From germline, CDR1 is SGHTA and CDR2 FQGNSA.

The V and J genes are TRBV19 and TRBJ1-5, with a tentative D call TRBD1 (6 bases). CDR3 size: 14 residues. Trimming took off 8 bases at V and 6 bases at J, with 17 bases between the two ends. Per germline, CDR1 LNHDA and CDR2 SQIVND (reference sequence). The CDR3 reads CASATGLKGQPQHF. Here the CDR3 DNA reads TGTGCCAGTGCAACAGGGTTAAAAGGTCAGCCCCAGCATTTT.

This chain uses TRBV6-5 with TRBJ2-3; TRBD1 matches 8 bases. Germline-derived CDR1 and CDR2 are MNHEY and SVGAGI. The CDR3 runs to 15 residues. V lost 5 bases to trimming and J lost 6 bases; unmatched junction nucleotides: 10. The CDR3 DNA reads as TGTGCCAGCAGTCCCGGGACAGGTGGGTCCGATACGCAGTATTTT. It codes for CASSPGTGGSDTQYF.

The genes are TRBV9 and TRBJ1-1, with D maybe TRBD1 (5 bases). The V end lost 0 bases, the J end lost 0 bases, and 9 bases lay between the germline ends. CDR1 is SGDLS and CDR2 is YYNGEE in the germline V gene. The CDR3 covers 15 residues. CDR3 protein: CASSVGGGMNTEAFF. CDR3 DNA sequence: TGTGCCAGCAGCGTAGGGGGGGGTATGAACACTGAAGCTTTCTTT.

This sequence joins TRBV19 and TRBJ2-7; a possible D gene is TRBD2 (6 bases). This CDR3 region has 13 residues. Trimming stripped 2 bases from V and 5 bases from J, with 10 bases between. The germline V gene encodes CDR1 LNHDA and CDR2 SQIVND (reference sequence). This chain's CDR3 is CASSIRRGDEQYF. DNA for the CDR3: TGTGCCAGTAGTATAAGGAGGGGCGACGAGCAGTACTTC.

The chain uses TRBV5-1 and TRBJ1-1; 7 bases are a match to TRBD1. The length of the CDR3 is 15 residues. With V trimmed by 4 bases and J by 3 bases, 9 bases remained unmatched. Germline V CDR1 and CDR2: SGHRS, YFSETQ. The CDR3 bases are TGCGCCAGCAGCCCGTGGACAGGTTTCTACACTGAAGCTTTCTTT. Residues: CASSPWTGFYTEAFF.

The chain uses TRBV9 and TRBJ2-7, with 8 positions matching TRBD2. The V gene end was trimmed by 3 bases and the J gene end by 2 bases; junction bases not matched to a gene: 13. Germline CDR1 reads SGDLS; CDR2 reads YYNGEE. This CDR3 is built from 17 residues. The CDR3 DNA reads as TGTGCCAGCAGCGCCCAGGCCGGGGGGGGAGGCACCTACGAGCAGTACTTC. The encoded protein is CASSAQAGGGGTYEQYF.

This clone was counted only a few times. The chain couples TRBV27 to TRBJ1-2; D perhaps matches TRBD1 (6 bases). The CDR3 consists of 15 residues. Germline V gene lookup returns CDR1 MNHEY and CDR2 SMNVEV (reference sequence). Trimming left V 4 bases short and J 4 bases short, with 16 bases between. The CDR3 sequence: CASSWGGANGYGYTF. CDR3 DNA: TGTGCCAGCAGTTGGGGGGGGGCGAACGGCTATGGCTACACCTTC.

CDR3 coding DNA: TGTGCCAGCAGTGAAAGATCTGTGACAGGTAGTGGCTATGGCTACACCTTC. Translated, it gives CASSERSVTGSGYGYTF. The chain is built from TRBV25-1 and TRBJ1-2; the D gene is possibly TRBD1 (6 bases). V lost 2 bases to trimming and J lost 4 bases, with 20 bases between them. CDR1 is MGHDK and CDR2 is SYGVNS in the germline V gene. This CDR3 is 17 amino acids long.

This clone appeared a few times. V usage is TRBV2 and J usage is TRBJ2-1; 10 bases fit TRBD2. Germline V lookup: CDR1 SNHLY, CDR2 FYNNEI. With V trimmed by 5 bases and J by 2 bases, 3 bases remained unmatched. The CDR3 contains 15 residues. CDR3: CASSLAGGAYNEQFF. CDR3 DNA sequence: TGTGCCAGCAGTTTAGCGGGGGGTGCCTACAATGAGCAGTTCTTC.

The chain carries TRBV9 and TRBJ2-7, with 14 positions matching TRBD2. Trimming took 4 bases from V and 1 from J; bases not matched to a gene: 4. The CDR3 loop spans 16 amino acids. The V gene's germline CDR1 is SGDLS and CDR2 YYNGEE. CDR3 DNA sequence: TGTGCCAGCAGCCCCAGACTAGCGGGAGGGTCCTACGAGCAGTACTTC. The encoded protein is CASSPRLAGGSYEQYF.

The chain is built from TRBV5-8 and TRBJ2-7; D is possibly TRBD1 (5 bases). CDR1 is SGHTS, CDR2 YDEGEE, per germline. Trimming took 1 base from V and 1 from J, leaving 12 bases between them. The CDR3 runs 15 residues. CDR3 nucleotides: TGTGCCAGCAGCTTGACCGACAGTTATTCCTACGAGCAGTACTTC. It encodes CASSLTDSYSYEQYF.

The table lists this clone with a count of one. The chain carries TRBV6-1 and TRBJ1-3; D ambiguous. CDR1 and CDR2 (germline): MNHNS, SASEGT. This CDR3 has 14 residues. V shed 2 bases and J shed 0 bases, with 5 bases lying between them. This CDR3 reads CASSEQDSGNTIYF. The CDR3 nucleotides read TGTGCCAGCAGTGAACAGGACTCTGGAAACACCATATATTTT.

The CDR3 here is CASSGNIRDSNPIAKNIQYF. CDR3 bases: TGTGCCAGCAGTGGGAACATCCGGGACAGCAACCCCATAGCCAAAAACATTCAGTACTTC. The V and J genes are TRBV28 and TRBJ2-4, with TRBD1 identical over 7 bases. V shed 5 bases, J shed 0 bases, and the junction held 19 bases outside the gene matches. The germline gives CDR1 MDHEN, CDR2 SYDVKM. The CDR3 consists of 20 residues.

This rearrangement joins TRBV19 to TRBJ1-5, with 9 bases lining up with TRBD1. The CDR3 runs 15 residues. The V and J ends lost 1 base and 7 bases, in that order; junction bases with no gene match: 5. Germline CDR1 and CDR2: LNHDA and SQIVND (reference sequence). DNA for the CDR3: TGTGCCAGTAGTATAGTATCAGGGACAGGGCAGCCCCAGCATTTT. Translating it yields CASSIVSGTGQPQHF.